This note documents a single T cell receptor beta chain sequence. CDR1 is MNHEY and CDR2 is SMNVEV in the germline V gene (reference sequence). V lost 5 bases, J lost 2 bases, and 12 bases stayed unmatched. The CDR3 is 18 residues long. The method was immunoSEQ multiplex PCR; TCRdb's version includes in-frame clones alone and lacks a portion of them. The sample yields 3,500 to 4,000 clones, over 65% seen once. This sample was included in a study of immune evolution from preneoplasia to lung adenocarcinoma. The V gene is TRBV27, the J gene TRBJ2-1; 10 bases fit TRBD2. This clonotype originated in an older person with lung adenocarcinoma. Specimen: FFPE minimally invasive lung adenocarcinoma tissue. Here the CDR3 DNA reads TGTGCCAGCAGTCCCGGGACTAGCGAGAACCGCGCCTACAATGAGCAGTTCTTC. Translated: CASSPGTSENRAYNEQFF.